This TCR beta chain was identified during a study of blood T cell repertoires in COVID-19. In the original workflow: Nucleated cell counts were estimated from reference gene primer amplification. Using immunoSEQ multiplex PCR, the repertoire was profiled, and TCRdb retains in-frame clones only, with some absent. V and J calls and clone size are given by that table; D and trimming were obtained from the DNA. Of under 250,000 clones in the sample, around 83% are singletons; the top ten hold 8.5% to 10%. The V and J ends lost 0 bases and 0 bases respectively, with 12 bases between them. The CDR3 is 17 amino acids. In germline, CDR1 is SEHNR, CDR2 FQNEAQ (reference sequence).

Sequences were obtained from peripheral blood. This clonotype was obtained from a man in his forties with active or convalescent COVID-19. This sequence joins TRBV7-9 and TRBJ2-1; D gene unclear. CDR3 sequence (DNA): TGTGCCAGCAGCTTAGCGCTACTGCGAAGCTCCTACAATGAGCAGTTCTTC. Residues: CASSLALLRSSYNEQFF.